This T cell receptor (beta chain) was profiled in a study of blood T cell repertoires in COVID-19. Across the whole study: Researchers got acute and convalescent COVID-19 samples from the United States, Italy and Spain.

The authors' processing: Nucleated cell number was recorded as an estimate derived from reference gene primer amplification. Profiled with immunoSEQ multiplex PCR; TCRdb holds only in-frame clones, not every one. The DNA was the basis for D and trimming; V, J and clone size are from that table. Among 200,000 to 300,000 clones, 85% to 90% were seen once, and the ten largest hold 0.99%. This sequence was found in a middle-aged woman who had recovered from COVID-19. Sequenced input: peripheral blood.

CDR3 region: CAWSVTRGRSYNSPLHF. The CDR3 region has the DNA TGTGCCTGGAGTGTAACAAGGGGTCGGTCCTATAATTCACCCCTCCACTTT. The chain employs TRBV30 and TRBJ1-6; TRBD1 might be the D (5 bases). The V gene lost 0 bases and the J gene lost 1 base, with 13 bases spanning the gap. The CDR3 contains 17 residues. The germline gives CDR1 GTSNPN, CDR2 SVGIG (reference sequence).